The next 15 T cell receptor beta chains were all read from a single sample in a study of OX40 agonist ivuxolimab in advanced cancers. Libraries were built with the immunoSEQ multiplex PCR assay. TCRdb retrieved this table from immuneACCESS and kept in-frame rearrangements only. Not all clones are present; in checked studies, unresolved V genes account for under half, and no reason is known for the remainder. The sample table lists 65,000 to 80,000 clones, 86% of them with a count of one. Around 2% of the sample is held by the ten biggest clonotypes. Sequences were derived from CD4+ or CD8+ T cells sorted from blood, sampled in a trial of the OX40 agonist ivuxolimab. These receptors were obtained from an adult with an advanced solid tumor such as melanoma, head and neck, liver or kidney cancer.

The sample holds a few counts of this clone. J is TRBJ2-3 and V is TRBV5-4; D not resolved. Germline CDR1 and CDR2: SGHNT and YYREEE (reference sequence). This CDR3 is 14 amino acids long. V lost 6 bases and J lost 0, with 11 bases in between. In DNA, the CDR3 is TGTGCCAGCATGGAGTGGTTAAGCACAGATACGCAGTATTTT. This gives the protein CASMEWLSTDTQYF.

J is TRBJ1-6 and V is TRBV28; TRBD1 matches at 8 bases. CDR1 MDHEN and CDR2 SYDVKM come from the germline V gene. Losses at the gene ends were 6 bases for V and 8 bases for J; bases not matched to a gene: 9. CDR3 length equals 15 residues. The CDR3 sequence is CASRIQGVRYSPLHF. In nucleotides, the CDR3 is TGTGCCAGCAGAATACAGGGGGTCCGCTATTCACCCCTCCACTTT.

CDR3 DNA sequence: TGTGCCAGCAGCTTAGGTGTCGGGACAGTGGTAGATGGAAACACCATATATTTT. Its translation is CASSLGVGTVVDGNTIYF. The rearrangement links TRBV11-3 to TRBJ1-3, with 7 bases matching TRBD1. Germline CDR1 reads SGHNT; CDR2 reads YENEEA. The CDR3 contains 18 residues. V lost 1 base, J lost 3 bases, and 12 bases stayed unmatched.

J is TRBJ1-5 and V is TRBV10-3; perhaps TRBD1 as D (6 bases). The V gene lost 4 bases and the J gene lost 4 bases, with 11 bases spanning the gap. Per germline, CDR1 ENHRY and CDR2 SYGVKD. CDR3 length equals 14 residues. The CDR3 here is CAISGGGGNQPQHF. The CDR3 coding sequence is TGTGCCATCAGTGGGGGAGGGGGTAATCAGCCCCAGCATTTT.

The V gene is TRBV5-5, the J gene TRBJ1-5; D ambiguous. There are 15 residues in the CDR3. Germline CDR1 reads SGHKS; CDR2 reads YYEKEE (reference sequence). With 4 bases removed from V and 0 bases from J, the gap between germline ends came to 11 bases. The CDR3 DNA follows: TGTGCCAGCAGCCGAGGACGGAATAGCAATCAGCCCCAGCATTTT. Amino acids: CASSRGRNSNQPQHF.

The chain recombines TRBV5-1 with TRBJ2-2; D ambiguous. V lost 0 bases, J lost 6 bases, and 6 bases lay in between. Germline CDR1 is SGHRS and CDR2 is YFSETQ. The CDR3 runs to 13 residues. The CDR3 coding sequence is TGCGCCAGCAGCTTGGCCCAGGCCGGGGAGCTGTTTTTT. As protein: CASSLAQAGELFF. The complete variable domain, with remaining parts taken from reference TRBV5-1 and TRBJ2-2, reads KAGVTQTPRYLIKTRGQQVTLSCSPISGHRSVSWYQQTPGQGLQFLFEYFSETQRNKGNFPGRFSGRQFSNSRSEMNVSTLELGDSALYLCASSLAQAGELFFGEGSRLTVL.

The chain is built from TRBV27 and TRBJ2-3, with TRBD1 matching over 10 bases. From germline, CDR1 is MNHEY and CDR2 SMNVEV (reference sequence). The CDR3 is made up of 17 amino acids. The V segment lost 6 bases and the J segment 3 bases; nucleotides outside the gene matches: 12. The DNA for the CDR3 is TGTGCCAGCAGGCGGGGGACAGGGGATACTAGGACAGATACGCAGTATTTT. Amino acid sequence: CASRRGTGDTRTDTQYF.

The rearrangement uses TRBV28 and TRBJ1-6, with TRBD1 identical over 7 bases. The junction had 5 bases not matched to a gene; V was cut back by 4 bases and J by 5 bases. This CDR3 has 15 residues. Germline lookup yields CDR1 MDHEN and CDR2 SYDVKM. The DNA of the CDR3 is TGTGCCAGCAGTTCCTCCGGGACAGATAATTCACCCCTCCACTTT. This gives the protein CASSSSGTDNSPLHF.

The chain couples TRBV19 to TRBJ1-5, with TRBD1 as a possible D gene (6 bases). This CDR3 region has 14 residues. In germline, CDR1 is LNHDA, CDR2 SQIVND (reference sequence). V was cut by 0 bases and J by 6 bases, with 9 bases left in between. CDR3 DNA: TGTGCCAGTAGTATAGAGGGGGCGGGTCAGCCCCAGCATTTT. It translates to CASSIEGAGQPQHF.

This rearrangement joins TRBV11-2 to TRBJ1-1; D possibly corresponds to TRBD1 (6 bases). The CDR3 length is 15 residues. V gave up 5 bases and J gave up 2 bases, with 15 bases separating them. Germline lookup yields CDR1 SGHAT and CDR2 FQNNGV. This CDR3 reads CASSPGQFVNTEAFF. CDR3 in DNA: TGTGCCAGCAGCCCTGGACAGTTTGTCAACACTGAAGCTTTCTTT.

This chain uses TRBV27 with TRBJ2-1; 8 nucleotides agree with TRBD2. CDR3 length: 15 amino acids. Trimming removed 1 base from V and 4 bases from J; junction bases left unmatched: 3. In germline, CDR1 is MNHEY, CDR2 SMNVEV (reference sequence). The CDR3: CASSLLAGHYNEQFF. DNA of the CDR3: TGTGCCAGCAGTTTATTAGCGGGACATTACAATGAGCAGTTCTTC.

The chain employs TRBV9 and TRBJ2-1; possibly TRBD2 for D (6 bases). The CDR3 loop spans 15 amino acids. The germline V gene has CDR1 SGDLS and CDR2 YYNGEE. V gave up 0 bases and J gave up 10 bases, with 17 bases separating them. The CDR3 spells CASSVESLRGGEQFF. The CDR3 DNA reads as TGTGCCAGCAGCGTAGAAAGCTTGCGTGGGGGGGAGCAGTTCTTC.

The chain employs TRBV11-3 and TRBJ2-1; perhaps TRBD1 as D (7 bases). From germline, CDR1 is SGHNT and CDR2 YENEEA. Trimming cost V 0 bases and J 8 bases, with 14 bases left between them. CDR3 size: 15 residues. Here the CDR3 reads CASSLESGGMYEQFF. CDR3 in DNA: TGTGCCAGCAGCTTAGAGTCAGGGGGGATGTATGAGCAGTTCTTC.

For the CDR3, the DNA is TGTGCCAGCTCACCGAAGGACGGGGGTAGGAATCAGCCCCAGCATTTT. Translating gives CASSPKDGGRNQPQHF. The chain couples TRBV18 to TRBJ1-5; a weak D match, TRBD1 (5 bases). CDR3 length: 16 amino acids. V shed 3 bases and J shed 4 bases, with 16 bases lying between them. The germline CDR1 and CDR2 sequences are KGHSH and LQKENI. The full variable domain, rest sourced from reference TRBV18 and TRBJ1-5, is NAGVMQNPRHLVRRRGQEARLRCSPMKGHSHVYWYRQLPEEGLKFMVYLQKENIIDESGMPKERFSAEFPKEGPSILRIQQVVRGDSAAYFCASSPKDGGRNQPQHFGDGTRLSIL.

This chain uses TRBV2 with TRBJ2-7, with D uncertain. Trimming took 5 bases from V and 5 from J, leaving 7 bases between them. This CDR3 is built from 11 residues. Germline CDR1 reads SNHLY; CDR2 reads FYNNEI. The CDR3 bases are TGTGCCAGCAGTTCTAGAAACGAGCAGTACTTC. Its protein is CASSSRNEQYF.